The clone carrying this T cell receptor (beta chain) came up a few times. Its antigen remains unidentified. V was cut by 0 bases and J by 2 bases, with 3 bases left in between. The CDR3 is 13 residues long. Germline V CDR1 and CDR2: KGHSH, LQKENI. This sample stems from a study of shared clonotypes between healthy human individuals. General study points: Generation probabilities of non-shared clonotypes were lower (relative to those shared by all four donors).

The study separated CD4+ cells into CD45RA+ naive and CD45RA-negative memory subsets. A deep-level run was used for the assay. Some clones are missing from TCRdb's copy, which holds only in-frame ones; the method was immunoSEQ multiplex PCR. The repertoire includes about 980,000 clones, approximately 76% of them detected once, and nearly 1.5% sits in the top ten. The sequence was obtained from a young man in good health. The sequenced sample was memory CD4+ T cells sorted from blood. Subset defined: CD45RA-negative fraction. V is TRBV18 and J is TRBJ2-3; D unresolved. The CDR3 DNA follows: TGTGCCAGCTCACCACCGATCACAGATACGCAGTATTTT. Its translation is CASSPPITDTQYF.